The 30 T cell receptor beta chains below all came from one sample that was sequenced in a study of siplizumab effects on memory and regulatory T cells (dated by TCRdb to the late 2010s). The library came from the immunoSEQ multiplex PCR assay. This immuneACCESS table, as held by TCRdb, lists in-frame sequences with V and J called but not all clones. Of the missing ones, under half trace to an unresolved V gene in checked studies; the others have no known cause. The sample profile shows about 72,000 clones; about 90% of them were found once. The ten biggest clones cover roughly 30% of the sample. Sequencing was performed on CD8+ T cells sorted from blood. The receptor source for this set is a human donor in good health.

The gene calls are TRBV5-1 and TRBJ1-3; D not resolved. Trimming stripped 0 bases from V and 0 bases from J, with 7 bases between. The CDR3 runs 15 residues. The germline V gene encodes CDR1 SGHRS and CDR2 YFSETQ. CDR3 in DNA: TGCGCCAGCAGCTTGGGGCTAGGCTCTGGAAACACCATATATTTT. This gives the protein CASSLGLGSGNTIYF. Combining the CDR3 with reference TRBV5-1 and TRBJ1-3 gives the whole variable domain KAGVTQTPRYLIKTRGQQVTLSCSPISGHRSVSWYQQTPGQGLQFLFEYFSETQRNKGNFPGRFSGRQFSNSRSEMNVSTLELGDSALYLCASSLGLGSGNTIYFGEGSWLTVV.

The chain has TRBV7-9 and TRBJ1-1; D is unclear. This CDR3 is 12 amino acids long. V shed 4 bases and J shed 4 bases, with 7 bases lying between them. The germline V gene has CDR1 SEHNR and CDR2 FQNEAQ (reference sequence). CDR3 DNA sequence: TGTGCCAGCAGCTCCCCCGGCACTGAAGCTTTCTTT. It specifies CASSSPGTEAFF. Full variable domain (rest looked up from reference TRBV7-9 and TRBJ1-1): DTGVSQNPRHKITKRGQNVTFRCDPISEHNRLYWYRQTLGQGPEFLTYFQNEAQLEKSRLLSDRFSAERPKGSFSTLEIQRTEQGDSAMYLCASSSPGTEAFFGQGTRLTVV.

The J gene is TRBJ2-3, the V gene TRBV7-2; TRBD2 matches 7 bases. There are 16 residues in the CDR3. The V gene end was trimmed by 1 base and the J gene end by 1 base; junction bases not matched to a gene: 5. Per germline, CDR1 SGHTA and CDR2 FQGNSA. DNA for the CDR3: TGTGCCAGCAGCTTAGTGGGAGGGGTAGGCACAGATACGCAGTATTTT. It codes for CASSLVGGVGTDTQYF. The variable domain in full, completed from reference TRBV7-2 and TRBJ2-3, reads GAGVSQSPSNKVTEKGKDVELRCDPISGHTALYWYRQSLGQGLEFLIYFQGNSAPDKSGLPSDRFSAERTGGSVSTLTIQRTQQEDSAVYLCASSLVGGVGTDTQYFGPGTRLTVL.

The J gene is TRBJ1-1, the V gene TRBV29-1; D is ambiguous. Germline CDR1 SQVTM, CDR2 ANQGSEA. V shed 0 bases and J shed 1 base, with 12 bases lying between them. The CDR3 sequence is 15 residues long. CDR3 sequence reads: CSVEDLWSGNTEAFF. In DNA, the CDR3 is TGCAGCGTTGAAGATCTTTGGTCAGGGAACACTGAAGCTTTCTTT. Complete variable domain (other parts from reference TRBV29-1 and TRBJ1-1): SAVISQKPSRDICQRGTSLTIQCQVDSQVTMMFWYRQQPGQSLTLIATANQGSEATYESGFVIDKFPISRPNLTFSTLTVSNMSPEDSSIYLCSVEDLWSGNTEAFFGQGTRLTVV.

The chain recombines TRBV6-5 with TRBJ1-2; possibly TRBD1 for D (6 bases). Germline V gene lookup returns CDR1 MNHEY and CDR2 SVGAGI. Trimming shortened V by 5 bases and J by 2 bases, and 9 bases separated the two germline ends. This CDR3 comprises 13 residues. For the CDR3, the DNA is TGTGCCAGCAGTCCCCAGGGGAACTATGGCTACACCTTC. Its translation: CASSPQGNYGYTF.

The CDR3 region is CASSPKGALAGDGYNEQFF. The CDR3 region has the DNA TGTGCCAGCAGCCCGAAGGGGGCGCTAGCGGGCGACGGATACAATGAGCAGTTCTTC. The gene calls are TRBV7-9 and TRBJ2-1; maybe TRBD2 (8 bases). V lost 5 bases and J lost 4, with 27 bases in between. This CDR3 comprises 19 residues. The germline V gene encodes CDR1 SEHNR and CDR2 FQNEAQ (reference sequence).

The chain has TRBV18 and TRBJ2-5, with D possibly matching TRBD2 (6 bases). This CDR3 comprises 17 residues. Looked up from germline, CDR1 is KGHSH and CDR2 is LQKENI. Trimming removed 0 bases at V and 0 bases at J, with 14 bases between. The CDR3 nucleotides read TGTGCCAGCTCACCACCCGGGGAGGAGGGGTACCAAGAGACCCAGTACTTC. Residues: CASSPPGEEGYQETQYF.

This sequence joins TRBV4-1 and TRBJ1-2; 9 bases are shared with TRBD1. The ends lost 6 bases at V and 6 bases at J; junction bases unmatched: 5. Germline lookup yields CDR1 MGHRA and CDR2 YSYEKL. The CDR3 extends over 13 amino acids. The CDR3 DNA reads as TGCGCCAGCAGACGGGACAGGGTAGATGGCTACACCTTC. Its protein is CASRRDRVDGYTF.

The rearrangement joins TRBV2 to TRBJ2-1; a possible D gene is TRBD2 (6 bases). Germline V lookup: CDR1 SNHLY, CDR2 FYNNEI. V lost 5 bases, J lost 2 bases, and 25 bases lay in between. CDR3 length equals 19 residues. This chain's CDR3 is CASSHTYLGEALTYNEQFF. In DNA form, the CDR3 reads TGTGCCAGCAGTCATACCTATTTGGGGGAGGCCCTAACCTACAATGAGCAGTTCTTC.

CDR3 bases: TGTGCCAGCAGTGTACTAGGGGGCCGGGAAAACATTCAGTACTTC. Encoded protein: CASSVLGGRENIQYF. The V gene is TRBV27, the J gene TRBJ2-4; 7 bases are shared with TRBD1. Trimming cost V 5 bases and J 5 bases; bases outside gene matches: 9. Germline lookup yields CDR1 MNHEY and CDR2 SMNVEV (reference sequence). CDR3 length: 15 residues.

Of note for this clone: In the same sample, other DNA sequences code for this CDR3. V is TRBV9 and J is TRBJ2-7; TRBD2 is a possible D gene (5 bases). CDR1 is SGDLS, CDR2 YYNGEE, per germline. This CDR3 is 13 amino acids long. V was shortened by 3 bases and J by 6 bases, with 13 bases between the two germline ends. This CDR3 is CASSGDLAAEQYF. Written as DNA, the CDR3 is TGTGCCAGCAGCGGCGATCTAGCTGCCGAGCAGTACTTC.

The J gene is TRBJ2-1, the V gene TRBV7-9, with D hard to call. V lost 2 bases, J lost 1 base, and 9 bases lay in between. The CDR3 contains 15 residues. Germline V gene data show CDR1 as SEHNR and CDR2 as FQNEAQ (reference sequence). DNA of the CDR3: TGTGCCAGCAGCTTAAGCGACCAATCCTACAATGAGCAGTTCTTC. This codes for CASSLSDQSYNEQFF.

The CDR3 sequence: CASSPGAGAMNTEAFF. CDR3 nucleotides: TGTGCCAGCAGCCCTGGTGCGGGGGCTATGAACACTGAAGCTTTCTTT. The V and J genes are TRBV5-5 and TRBJ1-1; maybe TRBD1 (6 bases). The CDR3 spans 16 residues. V was cut by 4 bases and J by 0 bases, with 16 bases left in between. Per the germline V gene, CDR1 is SGHKS and CDR2 is YYEKEE (reference sequence).

The sample holds a few counts of this clone. V usage is TRBV9 and J usage is TRBJ1-1; 9 bases map to TRBD1. The length of the CDR3 is 15 residues. The germline V gene has CDR1 SGDLS and CDR2 YYNGEE. The V segment lost 3 bases and the J segment 7 bases; nucleotides outside the gene matches: 10. This chain's CDR3 is CASSAGDRAILEAFF. The CDR3, as DNA: TGTGCCAGCAGCGCAGGGGACAGGGCAATCCTTGAAGCTTTCTTT.

The gene calls are TRBV5-1 and TRBJ2-5; D is possibly TRBD2 (6 bases). V was cut by 4 bases and J by 4 bases, with 20 bases left in between. Germline CDR1 is SGHRS and CDR2 is YFSETQ. The CDR3 sequence is 16 residues long. The CDR3 loop reads CASSLIGTPARETQYF. CDR3 in DNA: TGCGCCAGCAGCCTAATAGGGACTCCCGCAAGAGAGACCCAGTACTTC.

The genes are TRBV5-1 and TRBJ2-1; 7 bases are a match to TRBD2. The junction had 7 bases not matched to a gene; V was cut back by 4 bases and J by 0 bases. The CDR3 totals 16 residues. Germline assignment: CDR1 SGHRS and CDR2 YFSETQ. The CDR3 coding sequence is TGCGCCAGCAGCGCCGGGACTATCCACTCCTACAATGAGCAGTTCTTC. Residues: CASSAGTIHSYNEQFF.

The J gene is TRBJ2-5, the V gene TRBV14, with unresolved D. This CDR3 is built from 15 residues. V lost 1 base to trimming and J lost 1 base, with 10 bases between them. Germline V gene lookup returns CDR1 SGHDN and CDR2 FVKESK. This chain's CDR3 is CASSQGRRSQETQYF. The CDR3 nucleotides read TGTGCCAGCAGCCAAGGGCGAAGGAGCCAAGAGACCCAGTACTTC.

This chain links TRBV28 with TRBJ2-1; TRBD2 aligns across 15 bases. V dropped 4 bases and J dropped 2; count of bases not matched to a gene: 6. CDR1 MDHEN and CDR2 SYDVKM come from the germline V gene. This CDR3 contains 18 residues. CDR3 sequence: CASSSGTSGRTAYNEQFF. The CDR3 region has the DNA TGTGCCAGCAGTTCCGGGACTAGCGGGAGGACGGCCTACAATGAGCAGTTCTTC. Looking up the rest from reference TRBV28 and TRBJ2-1 gives the full variable domain: DVKVTQSSRYLVKRTGEKVFLECVQDMDHENMFWYRQDPGLGLRLIYFSYDVKMKEKGDIPEGYSVSREKKERFSLILESASTNQTSMYLCASSSGTSGRTAYNEQFFGPGTRLTVL.

J is TRBJ1-1 and V is TRBV14; 8 bases fit TRBD1. The V gene end was trimmed by 3 bases and the J gene end by 4 bases; junction bases not matched to a gene: 4. CDR3 length: 14 amino acids. Germline V gene data show CDR1 as SGHDN and CDR2 as FVKESK. CDR3 sequence: CASSQTGVSTEAFF. The CDR3 DNA reads as TGTGCCAGCAGCCAGACAGGGGTGAGCACTGAAGCTTTCTTT. Full variable domain (missing parts from reference TRBV14 and TRBJ1-1): EAGVTQFPSHSVIEKGQTVTLRCDPISGHDNLYWYRRVMGKEIKFLLHFVKESKQDESGMPNNRFLAERTGGTYSTLKVQPAELEDSGVYFCASSQTGVSTEAFFGQGTRLTVV.

As for this clone: One end of the junction does not line up with germline, which may come from a read error. The CDR3 region has the DNA TGTGCCAGCAGTTTGGAAGGGGGTACGGGTCAGCCCCAGCATTTT. This encodes CASSLEGGTGQPQHF. This chain links TRBV5-6 with TRBJ1-5; tentatively, D is TRBD1 (6 bases). CDR1 SGHDT and CDR2 YYEEEE come from the germline V gene. There are 15 residues in the CDR3.

The chain has TRBV4-2 and TRBJ1-4, with D possibly matching TRBD1 (6 bases). Germline-derived CDR1 and CDR2 are LGHNA and YNFKEQ. The CDR3 runs to 15 residues. Trimming took 6 bases from V and 2 from J, leaving 13 bases between them. This CDR3 reads CASRRDRYTNEKLFF. In DNA form, the CDR3 reads TGTGCCAGCAGGCGTGACAGGTATACTAATGAAAAACTGTTTTTT.

The chain combines TRBV5-1 with TRBJ2-1; 9 positions match TRBD2. The ends lost 0 bases at V and 7 bases at J; junction bases unmatched: 5. The germline V gene encodes CDR1 SGHRS and CDR2 YFSETQ. This CDR3 spans 15 amino acids. This chain's CDR3 is CASSLAAGGLNEQFF. The CDR3 DNA reads TGCGCCAGCAGCTTGGCCGCGGGAGGGCTGAATGAGCAGTTCTTC. Using reference TRBV5-1 and TRBJ2-1 for the parts outside the CDR3, the full variable domain is KAGVTQTPRYLIKTRGQQVTLSCSPISGHRSVSWYQQTPGQGLQFLFEYFSETQRNKGNFPGRFSGRQFSNSRSEMNVSTLELGDSALYLCASSLAAGGLNEQFFGPGTRLTVL.

This rearrangement joins TRBV4-2 to TRBJ2-2; 8 nucleotides line up with TRBD2. With 3 bases clipped from V and 6 bases from J, the junction kept 6 bases outside the gene matches. CDR3 length: 15 residues. From germline, CDR1 is LGHNA and CDR2 YNFKEQ. CDR3 amino acids: CASSQASGSAGELFF. As DNA, the CDR3 is TGTGCCAGCAGCCAGGCCAGCGGGAGCGCCGGGGAGCTGTTTTTT.

J is TRBJ1-1 and V is TRBV27; D possibly corresponds to TRBD1 (5 bases). The CDR3 consists of 15 residues. Germline loops: CDR1 MNHEY, CDR2 SMNVEV (reference sequence). Trimming removed 3 bases at V and 0 bases at J, with 11 bases between. CDR3: CASSLGRILNTEAFF. The CDR3 coding sequence is TGTGCCAGCAGTTTGGGACGGATTCTGAACACTGAAGCTTTCTTT.

The chain carries TRBV7-9 and TRBJ1-5; 9 nucleotides align to TRBD1. J gave up 2 bases and V 5 bases, and 7 bases lay outside the gene matches. The CDR3 consists of 16 residues. Germline V lookup: CDR1 SEHNR, CDR2 FQNEAQ (reference sequence). The CDR3 is CASSPQGAAGNQPQHF. CDR3 nucleotide sequence: TGTGCCAGCAGCCCACAGGGGGCAGCGGGCAATCAGCCCCAGCATTTT.

This clone was counted many times. CDR3 protein: CASSHNRPDEQFF. The CDR3 bases are TGTGCCAGCAGCCACAACAGGCCCGATGAGCAGTTCTTC. The chain carries TRBV4-2 and TRBJ2-1; D may be TRBD1 (5 bases). The CDR3 length is 13 residues. Germline values: CDR1 LGHNA, CDR2 YNFKEQ. V was cut by 3 bases and J by 8 bases, with 11 bases left in between.

CDR3 loop: CASSYRGETQYF. The CDR3, as DNA: TGTGCCAGCAGCTACAGGGGAGAGACCCAGTACTTC. The J gene is TRBJ2-5, the V gene TRBV14; 7 nucleotides line up with TRBD1. Germline V gene lookup returns CDR1 SGHDN and CDR2 FVKESK. V dropped 5 bases and J dropped 4; count of bases not matched to a gene: 1. The CDR3 has 12 amino acids.

A note on this clone: One junction end does not reproduce the germline sequence, and a read error may be involved. This chain joins TRBV4-1 and TRBJ2-5; 7 bases align to TRBD1. Per the germline V gene, CDR1 is MGHRA and CDR2 is YSYEKL. The CDR3 has 13 residues. CDR3 in DNA: TGCGCCAGCAGGCAGGGGGACCAGGAGACCCAGTACTTC. Protein sequence: CASRQGDQETQYF.

This rearrangement joins TRBV9 to TRBJ2-3; 10 positions match TRBD2. Germline V gene data show CDR1 as SGDLS and CDR2 as YYNGEE. With V trimmed by 0 bases and J by 2 bases, 12 bases remained unmatched. CDR3 length: 19 amino acids. The CDR3 loop reads CASSVGASGGLIATDTQYF. The DNA for the CDR3 is TGTGCCAGCAGCGTAGGGGCTAGCGGGGGCCTGATCGCCACAGATACGCAGTATTTT.

The V and J genes are TRBV5-4 and TRBJ1-1, with D possibly TRBD1 on 6 matching bases. V was pared by 3 bases and J by 3 bases, with 12 bases between. The CDR3 contains 14 residues. CDR1 is SGHNT and CDR2 is YYREEE in the germline V gene (reference sequence). CDR3 DNA sequence: TGTGCCAGCAGCTCCGCAGGGGAGGACACTGAAGCTTTCTTT. Translating gives CASSSAGEDTEAFF.